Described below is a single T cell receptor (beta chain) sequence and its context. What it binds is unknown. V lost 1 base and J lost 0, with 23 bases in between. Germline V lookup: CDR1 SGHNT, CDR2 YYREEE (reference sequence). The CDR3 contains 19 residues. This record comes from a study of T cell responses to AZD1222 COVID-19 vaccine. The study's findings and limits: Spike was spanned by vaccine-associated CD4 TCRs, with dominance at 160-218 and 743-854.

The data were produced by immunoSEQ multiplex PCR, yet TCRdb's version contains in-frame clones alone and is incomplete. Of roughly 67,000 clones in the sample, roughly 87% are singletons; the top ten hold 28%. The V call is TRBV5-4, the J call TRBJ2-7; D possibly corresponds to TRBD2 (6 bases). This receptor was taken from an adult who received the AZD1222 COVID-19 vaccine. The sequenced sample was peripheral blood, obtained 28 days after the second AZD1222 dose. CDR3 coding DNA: TGTGCCAGCAGCTTGCAGCAGACTAGAACTTTCCGGAGCTCCTACGAGCAGTACTTC. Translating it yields CASSLQQTRTFRSSYEQYF.